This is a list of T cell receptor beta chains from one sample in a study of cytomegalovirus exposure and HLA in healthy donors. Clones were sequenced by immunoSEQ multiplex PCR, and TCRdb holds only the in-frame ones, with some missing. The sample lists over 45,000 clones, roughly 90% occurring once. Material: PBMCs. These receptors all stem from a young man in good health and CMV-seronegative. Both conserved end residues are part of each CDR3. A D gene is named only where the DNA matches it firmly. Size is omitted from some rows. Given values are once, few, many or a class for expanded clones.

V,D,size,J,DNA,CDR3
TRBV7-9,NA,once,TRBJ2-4,TGTGCCAGCAGCTACACAGGGTTCGGAAACATTCAGTACTTC,CASSYTGFGNIQYF
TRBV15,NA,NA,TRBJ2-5,TGTGCCACCAGCAGAGATAGGGGTGAAGAGACCCAGTACTTC,CATSRDRGEETQYF
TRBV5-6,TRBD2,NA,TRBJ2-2,TGTGCCAGCAGCTGGGGACTAGCGGGAGAGGGCACCGGGGAGCTGTTTTTT,CASSWGLAGEGTGELFF
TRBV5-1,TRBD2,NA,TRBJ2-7,TGCGCCAGCAGCTTTCGGACCGGGGGGGACGAGCAGTACTTC,CASSFRTGGDEQYF
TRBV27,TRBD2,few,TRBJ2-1,TGTGCCAGCAGTTTGGGGACTAGCGGGAGGGCCTGGGAGCAGTTCTTC,CASSLGTSGRAWEQFF
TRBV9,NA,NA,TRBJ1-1,TGTGCCAGCAGCGTAGGCGGGGGATTGAACACTGAAGCTTTCTTT,CASSVGGGLNTEAFF
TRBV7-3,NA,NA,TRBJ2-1,TGTGCCAGCAGCAACAGCGGTGGCTCCTACAATGAGCAGTTCTTC,CASSNSGGSYNEQFF
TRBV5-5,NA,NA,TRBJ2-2,TGTGCCAGCAGCTTGCGGGTTTCGAACACCGGGGAGCTGTTTTTT,CASSLRVSNTGELFF
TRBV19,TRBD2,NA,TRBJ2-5,TGTGCCAGTAGTATTAAGGGGCTAGCGGGAGATCGGGAGACCCAGTACTTC,CASSIKGLAGDRETQYF
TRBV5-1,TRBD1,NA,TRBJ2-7,TGCGCCAGCAGCCACCCGGGACAGGGGAACGAGCAGTACTTC,CASSHPGQGNEQYF
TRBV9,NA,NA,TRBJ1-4,TGTGCCAGCAGCGTAGGTGGGAGCACTAATGAAAAACTGTTTTTT,CASSVGGSTNEKLFF
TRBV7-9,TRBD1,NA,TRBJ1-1,TGTGCCAGCAGCCCGACAAGGGGACAGGGGACCACTGAAGCTTTCTTT,CASSPTRGQGTTEAFF
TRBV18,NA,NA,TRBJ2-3,TGTGCCAGCTCACCAACGATTGGCCCCACAGATACGCAGTATTTT,CASSPTIGPTDTQYF
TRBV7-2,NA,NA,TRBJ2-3,TGTGCCAGCAGCTTACAGGGAAGCAGGACCCGACTTGACACAGATACGCAGTATTTT,CASSLQGSRTRLDTDTQYF
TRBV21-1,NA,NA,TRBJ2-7,TGTGCCAGCAGCAAATCCCAAGCTAGCGACTCCTACGAGCAGTACTTC,CASSKSQASDSYEQYF
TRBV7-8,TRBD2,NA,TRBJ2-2,TGTGCCAGCAGCTCAAACCCCCTAGCGGGAGCGAACACCGGGGAGCTGTTTTTT,CASSSNPLAGANTGELFF
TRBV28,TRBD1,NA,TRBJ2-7,TGTGCCAGCAGCATACCCGGGACAGGGGCCTACGAGCAGTACTTC,CASSIPGTGAYEQYF
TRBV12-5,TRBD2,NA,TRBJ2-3,TGTGCTAGTGGTTTACATTGGGGGGGGGCAGATACGCAGTATTTT,CASGLHWGGADTQYF
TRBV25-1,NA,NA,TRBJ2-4,TGTGCCAGCAGTGAGGCCAGCAAAAACATTCAGTACTTC,CASSEASKNIQYF
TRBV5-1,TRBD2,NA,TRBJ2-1,TGCGCCAGCAGTCTTACTAGCGGAAGCCTACGGGATGGACAGTTCTTC,CASSLTSGSLRDGQFF
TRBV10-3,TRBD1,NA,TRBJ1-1,TGTGCCATTAACCAGGGGGCGTCGGGGAACACTGAAGCTTTCTTT,CAINQGASGNTEAFF
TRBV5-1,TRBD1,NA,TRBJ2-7,TGCGCCAGCAGCCCCGGGACAGGGTACCACGAGCAGTACTTC,CASSPGTGYHEQYF
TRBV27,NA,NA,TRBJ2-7,TGTGCCAGCAGTTGGATTCCAGGGGGGTCCTACGAGCAGTACTTC,CASSWIPGGSYEQYF
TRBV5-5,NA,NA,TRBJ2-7,TGTGCCAGCAGCCCCGACTTCCTGGCGATTTACGAGCAGTACTTC,CASSPDFLAIYEQYF
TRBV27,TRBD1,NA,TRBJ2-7,TGTGCCAGCAGTTCTCCGCGGACAGGCTCCGAGCAGTACTTC,CASSSPRTGSEQYF